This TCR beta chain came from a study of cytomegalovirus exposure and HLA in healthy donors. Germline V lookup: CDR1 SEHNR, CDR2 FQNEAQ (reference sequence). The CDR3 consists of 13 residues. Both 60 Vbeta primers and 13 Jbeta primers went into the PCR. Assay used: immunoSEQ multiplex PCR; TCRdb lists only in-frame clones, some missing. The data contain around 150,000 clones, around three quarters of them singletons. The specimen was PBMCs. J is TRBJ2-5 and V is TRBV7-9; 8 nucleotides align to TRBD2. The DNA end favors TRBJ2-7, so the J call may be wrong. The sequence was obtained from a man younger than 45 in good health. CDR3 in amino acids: CASSSGLDLEQYF. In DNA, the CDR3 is TGTGCCAGCAGCTCGGGACTAGACCTCGAGCAGTACTTC.